This TCR beta chain was recorded in a study of OX40 agonist ivuxolimab in advanced cancers. For the study in its entirety: Ivuxolimab was an agonistic, fully human IgG2 monoclonal antibody directed against OX40 (CD134), a costimulatory receptor. Intravenous ivuxolimab was administered to patients every 2 weeks at six dose levels: 0.01, 0.1, 0.3, 1.5, 3 and 10 mg/kg. Among the approximately 50 dose-escalation patients, around 20 had hepatocellular carcinoma, around 15 melanoma, 9 renal cell carcinoma and 9 head and neck cancer. In the dose-escalation cohort, more than 75% of patients were male, and the mean age was around 60 years, with a range of about 23 to 80. Prior anti-PD-1, anti-PD-L1 or anti-CTLA-4 therapy was permitted, and checkpoint inhibitors had been received by 30% to 40% of dose-escalation patients. Partial responses occurred in three dose-escalation patients: two with cutaneous melanoma and one with hepatocellular carcinoma. The point of sequencing TCRbeta in the periphery was to test whether ivuxolimab changed TCR sequence diversity and drove clonal T-cell expansion. The paper reports the monotherapy dose-escalation portion (N of about 52 patients) of the phase I ivuxolimab trial.

This clone was detected once. Its antigen is currently not known. No quality values exist for individual bases; no much larger clone is one base distant. The CDR3 spans 15 residues, from the cysteine through the phenylalanine. Of the read, only the CDR3 DNA is kept; its 45 bases are in frame from base 1. The germline V gene (reference sequence) gives CDR1 as GTSNPN and CDR2 as SVGIG. V lost 4 bases and J lost 5 bases, and the count of bases not matched to a germline gene is 9. Genomic DNA was extracted from sorted cells for sequencing of the TCRbeta CDR3 region. TCRbeta CDR3 regions were sequenced using the immunoSEQ Assay. TCRdb retrieved this table from immuneACCESS and kept in-frame rearrangements only. Not all clones are present; in checked studies, unresolved V genes account for under half, and no reason is known for the remainder. This sample has about 90,000 clones in its table, and about 90% of those were observed once. The ten biggest clones cover roughly 8.9% of the sample.

Results and caveats for the whole study, not just this receptor: After ivuxolimab, expanded clones were on average more numerous among CD8+ T cells than among CD4+ T cells. The antigen specificity of the clonally expanded peripheral T cells was not determined. In partial responders in the 0.1-3.0 mg/kg groups, normalized peripheral clonal expansion was found to be among the lowest, especially among CD8+ T cells. At doses of 0.1 to 3.0 mg/kg, clonal expansion of both CD4+ and CD8+ T cells in blood was seen between baseline and week 6. Low levels of normalized T-cell clonal expansion were also seen in some patients who did not respond.

Patients with a history of autoimmune disease or receiving systemic immunosuppression were excluded from the trial. Peripheral blood for TCR sequencing was collected from all dose cohorts at baseline, on cycle 4 day 1, and on cycle 7 day 1. The samples were taken from a phase I, first-in-human, multicenter, open-label dose-escalation trial of ivuxolimab. Adults with locally advanced or metastatic head and neck squamous cell, hepatocellular, melanoma or renal cell carcinoma were enrolled in the trial. Before TCR sequencing, CD4+ T cells and CD8+ T cells were sorted from peripheral blood as separate populations.

The specimen was CD4+ or CD8+ T cells sorted from blood, collected in a trial of the OX40 agonist ivuxolimab. This TCR was sampled from an adult with an advanced solid tumor such as melanoma, head and neck, liver or kidney cancer. The chain uses TRBV30 and TRBJ2-2, with 8 central nucleotides matching TRBD1. The base sequence is TGTGCCTGGAAAAATTGGCAGGGGGCTACCGGGGAGCTGTTTTTT. It translates to CAWKNWQGATGELFF.